This TCR beta chain was obtained from a study of cytomegalovirus exposure and HLA in healthy donors. Study background: One earlier analysis, a look at about 179 million T cells, found about 100 million unique TCR beta sequences. Whole-study findings and limits: The investigators catalogued 150 to 200 TCR beta chains as cytomegalovirus-associated. Earlier findings revealed that most TCR beta V segments proved productive either about 90% or about 30% of the time.

The PCR had 60 Vbeta and 13 Jbeta primers. TCRdb's table, derived via immunoSEQ multiplex PCR, lists solely in-frame clones and lacks some. The data contain about 150,000 clones, more than 8% of them singletons. V dropped 8 bases and J dropped 6; count of bases not matched to a gene: 10. This CDR3 comprises 13 residues. Germline assignment: CDR1 SGHRS and CDR2 YFSETQ. On this clone itself: What it recognizes is unknown.

The rearrangement links TRBV5-1 to TRBJ1-2; 7 bases agree with TRBD1. The sequenced sample was PBMCs. This sequence originates from a man aged 50 to 60 in good health and CMV-seronegative. The CDR3 sequence is CASKTGTVDGYTF. DNA for the CDR3: TGCGCCAGTAAGACCGGGACAGTCGATGGCTACACCTTC.